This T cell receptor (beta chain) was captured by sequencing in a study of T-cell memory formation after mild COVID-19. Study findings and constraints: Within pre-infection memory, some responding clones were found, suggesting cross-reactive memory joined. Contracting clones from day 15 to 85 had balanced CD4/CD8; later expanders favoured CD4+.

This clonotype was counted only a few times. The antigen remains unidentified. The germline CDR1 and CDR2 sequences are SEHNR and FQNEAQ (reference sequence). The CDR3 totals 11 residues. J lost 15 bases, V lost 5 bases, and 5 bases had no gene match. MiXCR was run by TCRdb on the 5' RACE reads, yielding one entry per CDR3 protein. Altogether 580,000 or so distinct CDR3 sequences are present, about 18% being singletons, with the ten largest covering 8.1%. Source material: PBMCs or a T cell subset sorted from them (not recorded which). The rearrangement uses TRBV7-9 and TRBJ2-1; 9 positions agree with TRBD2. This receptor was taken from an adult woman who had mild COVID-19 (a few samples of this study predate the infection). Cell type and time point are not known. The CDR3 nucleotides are TGTGCCAGCAGCCCCGGGACTAGCTCGTTCTTC. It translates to CASSPGTSSFF.